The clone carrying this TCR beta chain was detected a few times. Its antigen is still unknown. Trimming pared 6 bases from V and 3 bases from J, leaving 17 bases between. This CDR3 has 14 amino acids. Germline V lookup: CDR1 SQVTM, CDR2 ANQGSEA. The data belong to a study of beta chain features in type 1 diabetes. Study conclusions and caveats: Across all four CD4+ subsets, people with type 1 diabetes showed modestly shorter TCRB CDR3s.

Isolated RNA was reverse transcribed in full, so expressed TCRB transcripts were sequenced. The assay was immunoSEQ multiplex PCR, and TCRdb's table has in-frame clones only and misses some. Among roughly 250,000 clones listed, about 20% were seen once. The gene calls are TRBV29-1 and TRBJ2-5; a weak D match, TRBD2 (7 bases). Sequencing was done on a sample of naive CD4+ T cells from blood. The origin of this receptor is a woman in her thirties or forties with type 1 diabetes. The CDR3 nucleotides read TGCAGCGTCCAAGGGGGAGGGGGAAAAGAGACCCAGTACTTC. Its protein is CSVQGGGGKETQYF.